This record covers a single TCR beta chain. A read error is possible here, since a much larger clone lies one base away. Other DNA sequences of this sample code for an identical CDR3. These data come from a study of metastatic and nonmetastatic thyroid tumors. TCRdb re-analyzed the PCR reads through MiXCR. The sample gives 60,000 to 75,000 clones, approximately 4% of which show up once; about 22% is in the top ten. CDR3 size: 14 residues. Germline CDR1 DFQATT, CDR2 SNEGSKA (reference sequence). Prior to thyroid surgery, none of the patients had received any treatment. The chain combines TRBV20-1 with TRBJ2-5, with D uncertain. Sequenced sample: blood. This receptor was obtained from a female donor with papillary thyroid cancer or a benign thyroid nodule (not recorded which). Some clones in this sample may be carry-over from other donors' samples. CDR3 in DNA: TGCAGTGCTAGAGCTGGTGAGGCTGTAGAGACCCAGTACTTT. Protein: CSARAGEAVETQYF.